The clone carrying this T cell receptor beta chain came up a few times. Its antigen is unidentified. The V end lost 2 bases, the J end lost 0 bases, and 8 bases lay between the germline ends. CDR1 KGHSH and CDR2 LQKENI come from the germline V gene. CDR3 length: 14 residues. This record belongs to a study of OX40 agonist ivuxolimab in advanced cancers. About the study: A mean age of around 60 years, range roughly 20 to 79, was recorded, and approximately 85% were male. Study results and caveats: Expanded peripheral T-cell antigen specificity went undetermined. There was clonal expansion of CD4+ and CD8+ blood T cells by week 6 at 0.1 to 3.0 mg/kg. CD8+ T cells (on average) carried more expanded clones than CD4+ T cells.

Assay used: immunoSEQ multiplex PCR; TCRdb lists only in-frame clones, some missing. Of around 40,000 clones listed, 86% were seen once; the top ten hold over 0.35%. The sample consisted of CD4+ or CD8+ T cells sorted from blood, taken in a trial of the OX40 agonist ivuxolimab. The TCR was taken from an adult with an advanced solid tumor such as melanoma, head and neck, liver or kidney cancer. V usage is TRBV18 and J usage is TRBJ2-7; D is undetermined. The chain's CDR3 is CASSPSLDSYEQYF. CDR3 sequence (DNA): TGTGCCAGCTCACCAAGTCTTGACTCCTACGAGCAGTACTTC.